This record concerns one TCR beta chain sequence. J lost 11 bases, V lost 5 bases, and 7 bases had no gene match. Germline CDR1 MNHEY, CDR2 SVGAGI. The CDR3 is made up of 12 amino acids. This record belongs to a study of blood T cell repertoires in COVID-19. Measured with immunoSEQ multiplex PCR; TCRdb has only the in-frame clones, and not every one. This table has about 80,000 clones, around 86% appearing once. V usage is TRBV6-5 and J usage is TRBJ1-1; 8 nucleotides match TRBD1. The TCR originated in a human donor in a cohort sampled during active COVID-19. Specimen: peripheral blood. This CDR3 reads CASSNGQGAAFF. CDR3 nucleotides: TGTGCCAGCAGTAACGGACAGGGAGCGGCTTTCTTT.